Listed below are T cell receptor beta chains from one sample, sequenced in a study of blood T cells in healthy people across ages. TCRdb re-derived calls from the 5' RACE reads in MiXCR, one entry per CDR3 protein. The sample carries 700,000 to 950,000 distinct CDR3 sequences, roughly 60% recorded once. Sequenced input: blood. The receptor set was obtained from a man aged 30-40 years in good health. Both conserved end residues are part of each CDR3. The D gene is left open where the match is weak. Clone size is shown for a subset of rows, as once, few, many or a class of expanded clone.

size	V	J	D	DNA	CDR3
.	TRBV6-2/TRBV6-3	TRBJ2-7	.	TGTGCCAGCACCTTGGGTCGCCCCTACGAGCAGTACTTC	CASTLGRPYEQYF
.	TRBV10-1	TRBJ1-5	.	TGCGCCAGCAGTGAGGGACAAAATCAGCCCCAGCATTTT	CASSEGQNQPQHF
.	TRBV27	TRBJ2-3	TRBD2	TGTGCCAGCAGTTTTTTGGCGGGAGCTAAAGATACGCAGTATTTT	CASSFLAGAKDTQYF
.	TRBV28	TRBJ2-7	.	TGTGCCAGCATGCAACTAACCGTCTACGAGCAGTACTTC	CASMQLTVYEQYF
few	TRBV28	TRBJ2-7	TRBD1	TGTGCCAGCAGAGGAAGGGGGGACAGGGGTTTATACGAGCAGTACTTC	CASRGRGDRGLYEQYF
many	TRBV9	TRBJ2-3	.	TGTGCCAGCAGCGTAGGTTCGGAGGATACGCAGTATTTT	CASSVGSEDTQYF
.	TRBV5-6	TRBJ2-5	.	TGTGCCAGCAGCTTGGGGGGGGCGCCATCTCTGAGGACCCAGTACTTC	CASSLGGAPSLRTQYF
.	TRBV13	TRBJ2-1	TRBD2	TGTGCCAGCAGCTTAACGACTAGCGGGAGGACGGGTGAGCAGTTCTTC	CASSLTTSGRTGEQFF
.	TRBV7-2	TRBJ2-5	TRBD2	TGTGCCGGAAACGGCGGCGGGAGCTCCCAAGAGACCCAGTACTTC	CAGNGGGSSQETQYF
.	TRBV20-1	TRBJ2-5	.	TGTTCAGGGGGGACGATCGAGACCCAGTACTTC	CSGGTIETQYF
.	TRBV29-1	TRBJ1-2	TRBD1	TGCAGCGTTGAACAGGGGGATGGCTACACCTTC	CSVEQGDGYTF
.	TRBV7-9	TRBJ2-7	TRBD2	TGTGCCAGCAGTTTAGCGGGAGAAATCTACGAGCAGTACTTC	CASSLAGEIYEQYF
.	TRBV27	TRBJ2-7	.	TGTGCCAGCACTCCCACAGGTCGGGGCTCCTACGAGCAGTACTTC	CASTPTGRGSYEQYF
.	TRBV20-1	TRBJ2-1	TRBD2	TGCAGTGCTAGAGATACCGGGACTAGCGGGAGTGGCGCCTACAATGAGCAGTTCTTC	CSARDTGTSGSGAYNEQFF
few	TRBV11-1	TRBJ2-7	.	TGTGCCAGCAGCCTCCGGACTTTTGGTTACGAGCAGTACTTC	CASSLRTFGYEQYF